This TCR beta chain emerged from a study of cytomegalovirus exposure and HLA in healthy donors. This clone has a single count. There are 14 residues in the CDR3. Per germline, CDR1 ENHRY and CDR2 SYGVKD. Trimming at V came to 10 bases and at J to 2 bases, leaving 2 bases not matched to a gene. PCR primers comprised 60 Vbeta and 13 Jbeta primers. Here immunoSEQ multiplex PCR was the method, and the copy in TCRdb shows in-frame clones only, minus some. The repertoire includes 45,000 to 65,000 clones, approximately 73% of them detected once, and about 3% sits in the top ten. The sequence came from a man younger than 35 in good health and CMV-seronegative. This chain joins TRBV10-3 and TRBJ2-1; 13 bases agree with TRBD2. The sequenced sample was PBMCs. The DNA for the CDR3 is TGTGCCACCGGGACTAGCGGGACCTACAATGAGCAGTTCTTC. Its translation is CATGTSGTYNEQFF.